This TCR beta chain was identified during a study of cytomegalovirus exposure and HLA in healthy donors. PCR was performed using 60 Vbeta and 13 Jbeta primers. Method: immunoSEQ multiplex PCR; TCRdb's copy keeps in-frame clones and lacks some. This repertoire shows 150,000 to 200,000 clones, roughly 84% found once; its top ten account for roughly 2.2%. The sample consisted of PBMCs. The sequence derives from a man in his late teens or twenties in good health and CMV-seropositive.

The CDR3 nucleotides are TGTGCCAGCAGCCCTCCCGGGTCTTCCTCCACCCTCCACTTT. Its translation: CASSPPGSSSTLHF. The chain joins TRBV7-2 to TRBJ1-6; no clear D. The germline gives CDR1 SGHTA, CDR2 FQGNSA. Between the trimmed V and J ends, which lost 5 bases and 14 bases, there was a span of 19 bases. The CDR3 loop spans 14 amino acids.